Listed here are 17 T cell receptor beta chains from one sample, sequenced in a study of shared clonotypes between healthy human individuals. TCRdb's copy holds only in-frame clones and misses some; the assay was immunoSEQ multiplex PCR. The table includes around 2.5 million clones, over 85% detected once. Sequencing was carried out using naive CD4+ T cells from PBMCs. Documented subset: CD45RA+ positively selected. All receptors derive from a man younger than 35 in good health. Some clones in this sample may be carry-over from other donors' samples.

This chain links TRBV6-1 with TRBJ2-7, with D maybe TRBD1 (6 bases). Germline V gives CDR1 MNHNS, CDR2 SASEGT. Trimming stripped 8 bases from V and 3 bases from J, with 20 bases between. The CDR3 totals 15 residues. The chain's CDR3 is CASLPVHLGHYEQYF. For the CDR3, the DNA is TGTGCCAGCCTACCGGTCCACCTGGGACACTACGAGCAGTACTTC.

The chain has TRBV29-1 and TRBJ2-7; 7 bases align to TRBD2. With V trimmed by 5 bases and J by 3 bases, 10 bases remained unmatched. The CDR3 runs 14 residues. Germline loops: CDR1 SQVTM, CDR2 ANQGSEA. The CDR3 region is CSVWASGRIYEQYF. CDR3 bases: TGCAGCGTTTGGGCTAGCGGTCGTATCTACGAGCAGTACTTC.

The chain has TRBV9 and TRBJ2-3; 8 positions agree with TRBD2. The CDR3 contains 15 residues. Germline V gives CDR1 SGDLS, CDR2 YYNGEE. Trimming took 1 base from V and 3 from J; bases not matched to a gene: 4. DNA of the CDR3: TGTGCCAGCAGCGTATTAGTAGCGGGGACAGATACGCAGTATTTT. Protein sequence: CASSVLVAGTDTQYF.

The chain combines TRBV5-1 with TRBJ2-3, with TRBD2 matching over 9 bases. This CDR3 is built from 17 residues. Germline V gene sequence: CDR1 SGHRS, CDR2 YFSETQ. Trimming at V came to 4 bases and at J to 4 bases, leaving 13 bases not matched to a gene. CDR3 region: CASSLSILAGAADTQYF. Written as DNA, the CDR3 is TGCGCCAGCAGCCTCTCTATTTTAGCGGGAGCTGCAGATACGCAGTATTTT.

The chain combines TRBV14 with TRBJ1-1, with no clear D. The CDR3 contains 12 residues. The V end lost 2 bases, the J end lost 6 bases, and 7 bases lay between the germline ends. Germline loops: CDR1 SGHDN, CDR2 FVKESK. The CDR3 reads CASSQLFSEAFF. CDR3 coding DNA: TGTGCCAGCAGCCAATTGTTCTCTGAAGCTTTCTTT.

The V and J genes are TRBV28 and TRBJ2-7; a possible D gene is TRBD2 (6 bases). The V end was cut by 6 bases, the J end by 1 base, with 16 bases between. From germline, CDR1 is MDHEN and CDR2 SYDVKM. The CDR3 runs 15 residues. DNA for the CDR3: TGTGCCAGCAGCTCTCAAGCGGGCCGTTCCTACGAGCAGTACTTC. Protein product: CASSSQAGRSYEQYF.

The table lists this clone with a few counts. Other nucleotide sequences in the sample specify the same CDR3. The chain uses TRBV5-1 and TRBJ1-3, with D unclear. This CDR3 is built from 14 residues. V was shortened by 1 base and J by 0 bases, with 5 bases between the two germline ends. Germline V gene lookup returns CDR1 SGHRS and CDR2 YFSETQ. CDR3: CASSLPGSGNTIYF. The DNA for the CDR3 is TGCGCCAGCAGCTTGCCAGGCTCTGGAAACACCATATATTTT. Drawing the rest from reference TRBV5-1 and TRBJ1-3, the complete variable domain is KAGVTQTPRYLIKTRGQQVTLSCSPISGHRSVSWYQQTPGQGLQFLFEYFSETQRNKGNFPGRFSGRQFSNSRSEMNVSTLELGDSALYLCASSLPGSGNTIYFGEGSWLTVV.

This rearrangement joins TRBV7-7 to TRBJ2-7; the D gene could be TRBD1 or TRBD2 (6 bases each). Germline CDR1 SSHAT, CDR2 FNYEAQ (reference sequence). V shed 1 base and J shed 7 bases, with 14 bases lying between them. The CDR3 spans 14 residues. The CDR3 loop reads CASSLVAGAGEQYF. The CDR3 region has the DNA TGTGCCAGCAGCTTAGTGGCAGGGGCGGGAGAGCAGTACTTC.

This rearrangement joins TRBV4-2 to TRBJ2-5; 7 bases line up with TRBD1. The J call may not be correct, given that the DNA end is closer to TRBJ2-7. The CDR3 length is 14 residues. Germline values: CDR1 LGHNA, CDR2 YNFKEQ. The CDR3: CASRTSGQSYEQYF. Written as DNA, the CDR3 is TGTGCCAGCAGAACTTCGGGACAGTCCTACGAGCAGTACTTC.

CDR3 amino acids: CASSPAGAAQETQYF. In DNA, the CDR3 is TGTGCCAGCAGTCCCGCAGGGGCCGCTCAAGAGACCCAGTACTTC. The chain joins TRBV28 to TRBJ2-5; possibly TRBD1 for D (6 bases). This CDR3 has 15 residues. Germline CDR1 is MDHEN and CDR2 is SYDVKM. Trimming took 5 bases from V and 2 from J, leaving 15 bases between them.

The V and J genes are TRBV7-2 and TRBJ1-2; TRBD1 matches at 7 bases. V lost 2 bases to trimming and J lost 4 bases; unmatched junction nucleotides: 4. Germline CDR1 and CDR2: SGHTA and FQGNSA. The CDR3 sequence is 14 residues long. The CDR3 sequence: CASSLPRTGYGYTF. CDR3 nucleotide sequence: TGTGCCAGCAGCTTACCCAGGACAGGCTATGGCTACACCTTC.

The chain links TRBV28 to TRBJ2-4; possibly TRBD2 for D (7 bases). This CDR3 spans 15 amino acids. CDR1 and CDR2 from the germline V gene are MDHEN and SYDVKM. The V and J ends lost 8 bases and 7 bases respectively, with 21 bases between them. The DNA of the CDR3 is TGTGCCAGCTTCAAAGGGGGGGGCAGGGCGAACATTCAGTACTTC. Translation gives CASFKGGGRANIQYF.

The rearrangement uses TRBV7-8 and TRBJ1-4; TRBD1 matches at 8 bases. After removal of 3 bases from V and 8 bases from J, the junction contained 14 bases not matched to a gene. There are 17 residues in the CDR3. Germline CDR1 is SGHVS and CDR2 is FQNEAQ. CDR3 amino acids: CASSLIGTGLLNEKLFF. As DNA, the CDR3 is TGTGCCAGCAGCTTGATAGGGACAGGACTTTTAAACGAAAAACTGTTTTTT.

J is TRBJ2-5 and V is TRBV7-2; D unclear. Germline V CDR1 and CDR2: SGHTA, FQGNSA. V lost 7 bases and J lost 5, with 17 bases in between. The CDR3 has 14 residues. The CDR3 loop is CASTDVGWSETQYF. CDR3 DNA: TGTGCCAGCACCGACGTTGGTTGGAGCGAGACCCAGTACTTC. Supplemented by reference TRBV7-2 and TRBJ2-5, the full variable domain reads GAGVSQSPSNKVTEKGKDVELRCDPISGHTALYWYRQSLGQGLEFLIYFQGNSAPDKSGLPSDRFSAERTGGSVSTLTIQRTQQEDSAVYLCASTDVGWSETQYFGPGTRLLVL.

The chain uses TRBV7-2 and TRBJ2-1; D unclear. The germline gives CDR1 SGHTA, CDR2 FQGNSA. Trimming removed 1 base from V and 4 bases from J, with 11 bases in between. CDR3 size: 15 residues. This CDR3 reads CASSLEQNPYNEQFF. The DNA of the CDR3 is TGTGCCAGCAGCTTAGAACAGAACCCTTACAATGAGCAGTTCTTC.

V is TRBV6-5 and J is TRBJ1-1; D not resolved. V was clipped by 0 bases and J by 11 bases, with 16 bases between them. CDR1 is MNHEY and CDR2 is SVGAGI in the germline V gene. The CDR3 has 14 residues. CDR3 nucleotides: TGTGCCAGCAGTTACTCGAAAACGCACCACGCGGCTTTCTTT. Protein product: CASSYSKTHHAAFF.

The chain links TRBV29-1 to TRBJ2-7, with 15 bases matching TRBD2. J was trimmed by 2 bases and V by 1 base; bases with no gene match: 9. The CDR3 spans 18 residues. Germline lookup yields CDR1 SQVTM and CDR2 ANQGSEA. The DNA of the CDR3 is TGCAGCGTTGAAGTACCGGGACTAGCGGGAGGACCGGCCTACGAGCAGTACTTC. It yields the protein CSVEVPGLAGGPAYEQYF.